A selection of T cell receptor beta chains follows, all from one sample in a study of blood T cell repertoires in COVID-19. Clones were read by immunoSEQ multiplex PCR, and TCRdb kept only the in-frame ones, dropping some. The sample yields roughly 210,000 clones, 88% seen once. The sample consisted of peripheral blood. The receptor set was obtained from a man in his sixties or seventies with acute or convalescent COVID-19. Both conserved end residues are part of each CDR3. D genes are given only for firm matches. Clone size, where shown, is once, few, many, or a class for clones that have expanded.

D gene,J gene,clone size,V gene,CDR3 DNA,CDR3 protein
TRBD2,TRBJ2-1,.,TRBV2,TGTGCCAGCAGGGTTAGCGGGAGGGCAGGGGATGAGCAGTTCTTC,CASRVSGRAGDEQFF
.,TRBJ1-1,.,TRBV7-8,TGTGCCAGCAGCCCAAGCGGGGCCAGGGGTGAAGCTTTCTTT,CASSPSGARGEAFF
.,TRBJ1-4,.,TRBV30,TGTGCCTGGAGTCCCGGGGGGGAAAAACTGTTTTTT,CAWSPGGEKLFF
.,TRBJ2-5,.,TRBV7-3,TGTGCCAGCAGCCTTGGGGGCGCGGGAGAGACCCAGTACTTC,CASSLGGAGETQYF
TRBD2,TRBJ2-7,.,TRBV3-1/TRBV3-2,TGTGCCAGCAGCCAATCATATGCGGGAGCCCTTACCTACGAGCAGTACTTC,CASSQSYAGALTYEQYF
.,TRBJ1-2,.,TRBV5-4,TGTGCCAGCAGCTTGGAACAGATCTATGGCTACACCTTC,CASSLEQIYGYTF
.,TRBJ2-3,.,TRBV20-1,TGCAGTGCTAGTAATCTGAAGAGTACCCATAGCACAGATACGCAGTATTTT,CSASNLKSTHSTDTQYF
.,TRBJ2-3,.,TRBV18,TGTGCCAGCTCACCACTGGACAGCTACACAGATACGCAGTATTTT,CASSPLDSYTDTQYF
.,TRBJ1-1,.,TRBV4-2,TGTGCCAGCAGCCAGCATCTAAACAGTAACACTGAAGCTTTCTTT,CASSQHLNSNTEAFF
TRBD2,TRBJ2-4,.,TRBV19,TGTGCCAGTAGGGGGACTAGCGGGATGAACCCCAAAAACATTCAGTACTTC,CASRGTSGMNPKNIQYF
.,TRBJ1-3,.,TRBV2,TGTGCCAGCAGTGAACGGGGATCATCTGGAAACACCATATATTTT,CASSERGSSGNTIYF
.,TRBJ1-2,.,TRBV7-3,TGTGCCAGCAGCCATGGACAAAGCTATGGCTACACCTTC,CASSHGQSYGYTF
.,TRBJ2-1,.,TRBV7-9,TGTGCCAGCAGCTTCGGGACACAACTCGGTGAGCAGTTCTTC,CASSFGTQLGEQFF
.,TRBJ2-3,.,TRBV13,TGTGCCAGCAGCCGGAGGACAGATACGCAGTATTTT,CASSRRTDTQYF
.,TRBJ1-1,.,TRBV6-6,TGTGCCAGCGGGACTGGGGTTACTGAAGCTTTCTTT,CASGTGVTEAFF
.,TRBJ1-5,.,TRBV6-5,TGTGCCAGCAGTCCGACAGGAAATCAGCCCCAGCATTTT,CASSPTGNQPQHF
TRBD2,TRBJ2-5,many,TRBV7-9,TGTGCCAGCAGCTTGACTAGCGGGAGGGCCTGGGAGACCCAGTACTTC,CASSLTSGRAWETQYF
TRBD2,TRBJ2-7,.,TRBV7-3,TGTGCCAGCAGCTTATGGGATAGCGGGACCGAGCAGTACTTC,CASSLWDSGTEQYF
TRBD2,TRBJ2-5,.,TRBV23-1,TGCGCCAGCAGTCATCTCCATCTAGCGGGAGGCCCCTCACAACTATTAGAGACCCAGTACTTC,CASSHLHLAGGPSQLLETQYF
.,TRBJ1-1,once,TRBV7-9,TGTGCCAGCAGCCCACACGCGGGGACTGAAGCTTTCTTT,CASSPHAGTEAFF
.,TRBJ1-1,few,TRBV18,TGTGCCAGCGCCGTCTCACAGGGTACGCTAACTGAAGCTTTCTTT,CASAVSQGTLTEAFF
.,TRBJ2-2,.,TRBV6-5,TGTGCCAGCAGCTACTCATTCCAGGCCGGGGAGCTGTTTTTT,CASSYSFQAGELFF
TRBD1,TRBJ2-2,.,TRBV27,TGTGCCAGCAGACCGACAGGGTCCCGGGGGCTGTTTTTT,CASRPTGSRGLFF
.,TRBJ1-1,.,TRBV2,TGTGCCACAACGGGACACTTGAACACTGAAGCTTTCTTT,CATTGHLNTEAFF
TRBD1,TRBJ1-1,.,TRBV30,TGTGCCTGGAGTGCCGGGACAGCGAACACTGAAGCTTTCTTT,CAWSAGTANTEAFF
.,TRBJ1-1,.,TRBV29-1,TGCAGCGTTGGGCGGGGAGTGAACACTGAAGCTTTCTTT,CSVGRGVNTEAFF
.,TRBJ2-2,.,TRBV7-3,TGTGCCAGCAGCTCTTATAACACCGGGGAGCTGTTTTTT,CASSSYNTGELFF
TRBD2,TRBJ2-2,.,TRBV3-1/TRBV3-2,TGTGCCAGCAGCCCCCATAGCGGGAGTTTCACCGGGGAGCTGTTTTTT,CASSPHSGSFTGELFF
.,TRBJ2-7,.,TRBV28,TGTGCCAGCAGTTTGGAGGCCTTATCCTACGAGCAGTACTTC,CASSLEALSYEQYF
.,TRBJ1-5,.,TRBV19,TGTGCCAGTAGTATGAGGCGGGACCGTAGCAATCAGCCCCAGCATTTT,CASSMRRDRSNQPQHF
TRBD1,TRBJ1-1,few,TRBV5-1,TGCGCCAGCAGCTTGGGACAGGGTGAAGCTTTCTTT,CASSLGQGEAFF
TRBD1,TRBJ2-1,.,TRBV12-3/TRBV12-4,TGTGCCAGCAGTGGACAGGGTGGTGAGCAGTTCTTC,CASSGQGGEQFF
.,TRBJ2-1,.,TRBV7-3,TGTGCCAGCAGCTTAATAGCAGGGCTTGGCCACAATGAGCAGTTCTTC,CASSLIAGLGHNEQFF